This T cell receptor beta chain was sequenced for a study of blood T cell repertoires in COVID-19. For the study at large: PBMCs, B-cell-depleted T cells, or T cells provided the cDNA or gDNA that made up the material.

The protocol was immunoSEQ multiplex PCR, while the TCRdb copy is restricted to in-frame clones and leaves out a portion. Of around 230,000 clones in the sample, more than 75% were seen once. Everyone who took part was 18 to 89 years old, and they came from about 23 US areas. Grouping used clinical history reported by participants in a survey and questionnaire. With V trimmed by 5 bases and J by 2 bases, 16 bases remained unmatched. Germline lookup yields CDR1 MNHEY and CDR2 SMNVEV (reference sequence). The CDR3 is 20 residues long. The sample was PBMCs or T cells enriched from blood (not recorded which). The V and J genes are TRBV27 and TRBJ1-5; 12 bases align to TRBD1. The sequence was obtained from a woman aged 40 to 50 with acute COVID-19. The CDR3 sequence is CASSTPYRDRGRGGNQPQHF. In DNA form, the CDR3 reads TGTGCCAGCAGTACGCCGTACCGGGACAGGGGGCGCGGGGGCAATCAGCCCCAGCATTTT.